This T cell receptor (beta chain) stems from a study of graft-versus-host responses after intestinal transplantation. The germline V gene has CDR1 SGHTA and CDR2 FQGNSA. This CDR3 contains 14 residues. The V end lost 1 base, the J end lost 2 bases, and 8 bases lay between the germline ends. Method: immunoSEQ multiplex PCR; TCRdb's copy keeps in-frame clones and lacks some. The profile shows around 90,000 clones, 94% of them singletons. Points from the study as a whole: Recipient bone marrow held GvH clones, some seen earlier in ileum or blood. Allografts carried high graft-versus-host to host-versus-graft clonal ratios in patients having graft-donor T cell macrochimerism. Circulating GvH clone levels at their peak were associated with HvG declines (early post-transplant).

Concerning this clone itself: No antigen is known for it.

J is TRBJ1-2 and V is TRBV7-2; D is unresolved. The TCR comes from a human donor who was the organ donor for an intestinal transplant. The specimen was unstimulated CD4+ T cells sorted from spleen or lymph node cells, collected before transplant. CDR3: CASSLVVANYGYTF. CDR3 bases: TGTGCCAGCAGCTTAGTGGTAGCAAACTATGGCTACACCTTC.